This T cell receptor beta chain appears in the sequencing data of a study of CD8+ T cells in alopecia areata. General observations from the study: Researchers reported that TCR sharing among patients proved less clear than in mice, possibly HLA-linked.

Extraction and reverse transcription of RNA yielded cDNA as the sequencing template. Produced via immunoSEQ multiplex PCR; TCRdb's table is partial and in-frame only. There are some 120,000 clones in the sample; about 50% occur only once, and under 12% lies in the top ten. Sampling of alopecia areata patients yielded lesional scalp punch biopsies as well as peripheral blood. Sorting from PBMCs produced CD4+ and CD8+ T cells. The CDR3 extends over 12 amino acids. With V trimmed by 3 bases and J by 4 bases, 0 bases remained unmatched. The germline CDR1 and CDR2 sequences are MNHEY and SMNVEV (reference sequence). On this clone: Its matching antigen is unknown.

The clonotype was recovered from a human donor with alopecia areata. Sequences were obtained from NKG2D-low CD8+ T cells sorted from blood. V gene TRBV27 combines with J gene TRBJ2-7; 7 nucleotides line up with TRBD2. CDR3 residues: CASSFGGYEQYF. CDR3 nucleotide sequence: TGTGCCAGCAGTTTCGGGGGGTACGAGCAGTACTTC.